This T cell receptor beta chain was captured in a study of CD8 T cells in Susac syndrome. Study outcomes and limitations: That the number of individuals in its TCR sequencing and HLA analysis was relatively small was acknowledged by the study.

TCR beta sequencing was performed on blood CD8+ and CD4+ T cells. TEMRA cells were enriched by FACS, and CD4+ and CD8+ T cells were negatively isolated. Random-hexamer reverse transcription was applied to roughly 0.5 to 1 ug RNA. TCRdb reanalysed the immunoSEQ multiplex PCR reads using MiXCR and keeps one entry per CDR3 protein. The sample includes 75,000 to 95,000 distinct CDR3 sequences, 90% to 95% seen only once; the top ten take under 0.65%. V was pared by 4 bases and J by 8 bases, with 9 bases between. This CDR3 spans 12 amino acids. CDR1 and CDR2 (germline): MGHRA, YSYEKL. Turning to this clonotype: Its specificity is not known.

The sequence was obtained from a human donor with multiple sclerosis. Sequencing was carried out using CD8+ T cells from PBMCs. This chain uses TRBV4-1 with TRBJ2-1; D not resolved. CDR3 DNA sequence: TGCGCCAGCAGCCCGGATCGGGATGAGCAGTTCTTC. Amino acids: CASSPDRDEQFF.